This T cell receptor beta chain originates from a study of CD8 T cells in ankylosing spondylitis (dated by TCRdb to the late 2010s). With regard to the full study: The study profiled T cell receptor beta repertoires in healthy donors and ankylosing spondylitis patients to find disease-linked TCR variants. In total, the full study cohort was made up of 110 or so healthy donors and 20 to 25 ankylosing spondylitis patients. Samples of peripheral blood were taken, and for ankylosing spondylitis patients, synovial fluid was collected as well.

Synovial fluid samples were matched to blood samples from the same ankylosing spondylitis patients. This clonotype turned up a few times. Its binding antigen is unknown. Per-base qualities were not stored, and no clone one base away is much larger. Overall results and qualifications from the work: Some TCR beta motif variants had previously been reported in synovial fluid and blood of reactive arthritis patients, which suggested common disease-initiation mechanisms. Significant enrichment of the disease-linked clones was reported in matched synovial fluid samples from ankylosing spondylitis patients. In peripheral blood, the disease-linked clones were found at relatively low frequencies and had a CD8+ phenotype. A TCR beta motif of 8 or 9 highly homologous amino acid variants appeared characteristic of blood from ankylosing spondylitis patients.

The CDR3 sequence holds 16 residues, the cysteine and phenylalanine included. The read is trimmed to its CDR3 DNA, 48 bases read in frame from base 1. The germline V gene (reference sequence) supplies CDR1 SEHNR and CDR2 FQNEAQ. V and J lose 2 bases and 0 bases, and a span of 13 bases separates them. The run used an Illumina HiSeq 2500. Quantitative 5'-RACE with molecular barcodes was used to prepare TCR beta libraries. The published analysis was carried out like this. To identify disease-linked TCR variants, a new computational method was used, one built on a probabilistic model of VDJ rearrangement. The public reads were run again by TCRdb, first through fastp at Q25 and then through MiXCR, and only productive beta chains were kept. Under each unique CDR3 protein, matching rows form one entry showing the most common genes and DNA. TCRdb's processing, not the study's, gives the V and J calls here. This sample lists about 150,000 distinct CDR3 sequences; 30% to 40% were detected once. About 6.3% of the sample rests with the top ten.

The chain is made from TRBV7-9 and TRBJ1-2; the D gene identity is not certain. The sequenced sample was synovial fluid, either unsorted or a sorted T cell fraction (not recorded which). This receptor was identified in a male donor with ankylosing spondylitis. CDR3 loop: CASSLLAGVTNYGYTF. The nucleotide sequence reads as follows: TGTGCCAGCAGCTTACTGGCCGGCGTTACTAACTATGGCTACACCTTC.